Presented here are 3 T cell receptor beta chains from one specimen sequenced in a study of OX40 agonist ivuxolimab in advanced cancers. The library was made by the immunoSEQ multiplex PCR assay. Held by TCRdb, this immuneACCESS table contains in-frame sequences only and omits some clones. Under half of the omission traces to an unresolved V gene where checked; the cause of the rest is unknown. A total of about 35,000 clones appear in this sample, around 93% of them only once. 30% to 40% of the sample comes from the top ten. The sample in question was CD4+ or CD8+ T cells sorted from blood, obtained in a trial of the OX40 agonist ivuxolimab. The receptors stem from an adult with an advanced solid tumor such as melanoma, head and neck, liver or kidney cancer.

The V gene is TRBV4-1, the J gene TRBJ2-7; 9 bases fit TRBD2. After removal of 4 bases from V and 3 bases from J, the junction contained 13 bases not matched to a gene. This CDR3 has 17 residues. The V gene's germline CDR1 is MGHRA and CDR2 YSYEKL. As DNA, the CDR3 is TGCGCCAGCAGCCGTATGGGAGGAGCGGGAGGCTACTACGAGCAGTACTTC. Residues: CASSRMGGAGGYYEQYF.

The CDR3 is CASSVEIYHGKNYGYTF. The CDR3 DNA follows: TGTGCCAGCAGCGTTGAGATATACCATGGAAAGAACTATGGCTACACCTTC. V is TRBV11-2 and J is TRBJ1-2; D is undetermined. The CDR3 contains 17 residues. V was clipped by 5 bases and J by 2 bases, with 21 bases between them. Germline values: CDR1 SGHAT, CDR2 FQNNGV.

The chain uses TRBV4-3 and TRBJ1-1; D ambiguous. This CDR3 has 14 amino acids. Deletions cut 3 bases from V and 5 bases from J, with 13 bases between. The germline V gene has CDR1 LGHNA and CDR2 YSLEER. The CDR3 loop reads CASSQDRGGTEAFF. The CDR3, as DNA: TGCGCCAGCAGCCAGGATCGGGGTGGGACTGAAGCTTTCTTT.